A selection of T cell receptor beta chains follows, all from one sample in a study of OX40 agonist ivuxolimab in advanced cancers. TCRdb's table, derived via immunoSEQ multiplex PCR, lists solely in-frame clones and lacks some. This table holds around 35,000 clones, about 82% found once. The specimen was CD4+ or CD8+ T cells sorted from blood, collected in a trial of the OX40 agonist ivuxolimab. The receptor set was obtained from an adult with an advanced solid tumor such as melanoma, head and neck, liver or kidney cancer. Each CDR3 is given without its conserved first and last residue. D genes are given only for firm matches. Clone size appears in some rows only: once, few, many, or a class for an expanded clone.

V,D,size,J,CDR3
TRBV5-1,-,-,TRBJ2-2,ASSPGASFDTGELF
TRBV29-1,TRBD2,-,TRBJ2-3,SVEGGTRDTQY
TRBV7-9,-,-,TRBJ2-7,ASSPGQNLMY
TRBV4-1,-,-,TRBJ2-2,ASHGAGELF
TRBV7-9,TRBD1,-,TRBJ2-1,ASSLGQGLYNEQF
TRBV28,-,-,TRBJ1-1,ASGLEGGRTEAF
TRBV19,-,once,TRBJ1-1,ASNNPGGVKTEAF
TRBV6-6,-,-,TRBJ2-5,AIKKEGMETQY
TRBV19,TRBD2,-,TRBJ2-1,ASKKLAGSDEQF
TRBV21-1,-,-,TRBJ2-3,ASSKEEAHTQY
TRBV30,-,-,TRBJ2-3,AWTRGSTDTQY
TRBV28,TRBD2,-,TRBJ2-4,ASTAFGTSGSNYIQY
TRBV7-9,-,-,TRBJ2-2,ASILRSGPGGELF
TRBV5-1,-,-,TRBJ1-1,ASSAGGGVTEAF
TRBV11-2,-,-,TRBJ2-7,ASSLSAGTTYEQY
TRBV2,TRBD1,-,TRBJ2-4,ASSLGQGGIQY
TRBV7-8,TRBD2,-,TRBJ2-7,ASSLIRRSGIKDEQY
TRBV5-6,TRBD2,-,TRBJ2-7,ASSSRSGRGGYEQY